This T cell receptor (beta chain) was documented in a study of blood T cell repertoires in COVID-19. Overall study: T cells, B-cell-depleted T cells, or PBMCs supplied cDNA or gDNA.

Germline V gene data show CDR1 as SNHLY and CDR2 as FYNNEI. The CDR3 length is 13 residues. With 8 bases removed from V and 7 bases from J, the gap between germline ends came to 12 bases. Clones were sequenced by immunoSEQ multiplex PCR, and TCRdb holds only the in-frame ones, with some missing. Here the sample spans 95,000 to 150,000 clones, about four fifths being singletons. This rearrangement joins TRBV2 to TRBJ1-6; possible D gene TRBD1, 6 bases. Specimen: peripheral blood. The sequence came from a man aged 55 to 70 with acute or convalescent COVID-19. The CDR3 spells CASAGTPNSPLHF. For the CDR3, the DNA is TGTGCCAGCGCCGGGACACCAAATTCACCCCTCCACTTT.